This T cell receptor (beta chain) was sequenced during a study of control samples from healthy donors and cancer patients. TCRdb's table, derived via immunoSEQ multiplex PCR, lists solely in-frame clones and lacks some. The data contain about 140,000 clones, roughly nine tenths of them singletons. Germline CDR1 is LNHDA and CDR2 is SQIVND (reference sequence). V lost 5 bases and J 6 bases, leaving 10 bases between the germline ends. The CDR3 is 13 amino acids. The chain uses TRBV19 and TRBJ2-2; D is perhaps TRBD1 (6 bases). This clonotype was obtained from a man younger than 35 in good health. Material: blood. CDR3 DNA sequence: TGTGCCAGTAGTTACAGGGTAGCCGGGGAGCTGTTTTTT. It codes for CASSYRVAGELFF.